This record covers a single T cell receptor beta chain. Only in-frame clones appear in the TCRdb table, and some are missing; sequencing was by immunoSEQ multiplex PCR. The data contain 60,000 to 90,000 clones, just over 90% of them singletons. The sample comes from a study of T cell changes during pregnancy in multiple sclerosis. V dropped 0 bases and J dropped 4; count of bases not matched to a gene: 2. The CDR3 extends over 14 amino acids. CDR1 SGDLS and CDR2 YYNGEE come from the germline V gene. The TCR was taken from a female donor in good health, enrolled as a control in a pregnancy study. The chain is built from TRBV9 and TRBJ2-3, with 7 bases aligning to TRBD2. Source: peripheral blood, taken after pregnancy. The CDR3 spells CASSVEGGPDTQYF. The CDR3 DNA sequence: TGTGCCAGCAGCGTAGAGGGAGGGCCAGATACGCAGTATTTT. Drawing the rest from reference TRBV9 and TRBJ2-3, the complete variable domain is DSGVTQTPKHLITATGQRVTLRCSPRSGDLSVYWYQQSLDQGLQFLIQYYNGEERAKGNILERFSAQQFPDLHSELNLSSLELGDSALYFCASSVEGGPDTQYFGPGTRLTVL.